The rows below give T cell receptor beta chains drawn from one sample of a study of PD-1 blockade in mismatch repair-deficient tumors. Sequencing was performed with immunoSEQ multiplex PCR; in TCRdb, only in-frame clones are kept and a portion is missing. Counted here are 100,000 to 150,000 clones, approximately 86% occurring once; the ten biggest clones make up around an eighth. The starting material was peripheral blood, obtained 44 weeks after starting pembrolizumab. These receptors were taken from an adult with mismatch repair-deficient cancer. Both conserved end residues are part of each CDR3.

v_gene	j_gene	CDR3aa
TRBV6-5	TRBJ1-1	CASRAGTGGKKAFF
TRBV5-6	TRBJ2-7	CASSPRAGTYEQYF
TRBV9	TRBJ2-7	CASSATSGRLYEQYF
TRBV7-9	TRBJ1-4	CASSLVGTENEKLFF
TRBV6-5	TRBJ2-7	CASRLGPGDEQYF
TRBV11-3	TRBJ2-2	CASSQGLAGDTGELFF
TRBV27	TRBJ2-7	CASSLSLKRYEQYF
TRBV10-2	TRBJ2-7	CASLRTGLASEQYF
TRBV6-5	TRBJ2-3	CASRRDLTDTQYF
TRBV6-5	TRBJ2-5	CASSYLGREETQYF
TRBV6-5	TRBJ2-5	CASSYDRGMETQYF
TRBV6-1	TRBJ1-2	CASSEAGTGFGGYTF
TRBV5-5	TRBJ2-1	CASSLQAGDGYNEQFF
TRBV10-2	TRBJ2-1	CASTPSGRGVNEQFF
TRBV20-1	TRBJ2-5	CSARGGGSQYF
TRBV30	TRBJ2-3	CAFHSGASTDTQYF
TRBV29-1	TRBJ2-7	CSVVSSGRANEQYF
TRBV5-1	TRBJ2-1	CASASSSSYNEQFF
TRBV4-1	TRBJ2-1	CASSQWAGRAGSDEQFF
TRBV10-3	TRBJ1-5	CAISESEDRGNQPQHF
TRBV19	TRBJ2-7	CASSNRQGEQYF
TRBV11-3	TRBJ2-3	CASSSGLAGVRDTQYF
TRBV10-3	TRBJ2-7	CAISDPLAGGPPYEQYF
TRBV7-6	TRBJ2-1	CASSLSPGLNYNEQFF
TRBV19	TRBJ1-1	CASSIFRRGRNTEAFF
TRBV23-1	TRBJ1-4	CAHPGEKLFF
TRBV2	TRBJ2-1	CASSEGGIYNEQFF
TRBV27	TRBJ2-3	CASSLGLADTDTQYF
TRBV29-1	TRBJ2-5	CSVGGAVSKTQYF